The 20 T cell receptor beta chains below were found in one sample sequenced in a study of T-cell reconstitution after alpha-beta-depleted transplantation in children (dated by TCRdb to about 2016). Libraries were constructed by PCR. The data were produced on an Illumina HiSeq 2500. TCR libraries were prepared with molecular barcoding, using unique molecular identifiers to normalize TCRbeta repertoire quantification. TCRdb applied fastp at Q25 and MiXCR to the public reads, then kept only in-frame beta chains. CDR3 protein duplicates are merged, each entry listing the most common genes and DNA. This sample is represented by a few hundred thousand distinct CDR3 sequences; roughly 13% of them were singletons. Of the sample, about 2.2% falls within the top ten clones. Read against the paper, the sample's treatment or condition label means: allogeneic hematopoietic cell transplantation with graft depleted of TCRalphabeta T cells and CD19 B cells.

This specimen consisted of PBMCs, mostly from graft donor cells, obtained 360 days after TCRalphabeta/CD19-depleted stem cell transplant. These receptor sequences come from a male patient between 10 and 17 years old who had a stem cell transplant for acute myeloid leukemia, so the T cells may come from the graft donor.

This clonotype was observed a few times. This sequence joins TRBV5-1 and TRBJ2-3; D unclear. The CDR3 runs to 13 residues. The ends were cut back, 0 bases at V and 5 bases at J, with 7 bases in the middle. Germline-derived CDR1 and CDR2 are SGHRS and YFSETQ. For the CDR3, the DNA is TGCGCCAGCAGCTTGGCCTTCCAAGATACGCAGTATTTT. Encoded protein: CASSLAFQDTQYF.

This clonotype was seen a few times. The chain combines TRBV20-1 with TRBJ2-7; no definite D call. In germline, CDR1 is DFQATT, CDR2 SNEGSKA (reference sequence). The V and J ends lost 6 bases and 7 bases respectively, with 13 bases between them. This CDR3 is built from 11 residues. DNA of the CDR3: TGCAGTGCCCCGATCCCCCAGGAGCAGTACTTC. Amino acids: CSAPIPQEQYF.

This clonotype was observed at least ten times. V is TRBV20-1 and J is TRBJ2-1; the match to TRBD2 covers 7 bases. Germline assignment: CDR1 DFQATT and CDR2 SNEGSKA (reference sequence). This CDR3 spans 12 amino acids. V lost 5 bases to trimming and J lost 6 bases; unmatched junction nucleotides: 4. As DNA, the CDR3 is TGCAGTGCTGGAGGGACTACCAATGAGCAGTTCTTC. This codes for CSAGGTTNEQFF.

This clonotype was observed a handful of times. The chain couples TRBV20-1 to TRBJ2-5, with 7 bases that match TRBD1. The J segment lost 2 bases and the V segment lost 6 bases, leaving 6 bases of the junction unmatched. The CDR3 is made up of 13 amino acids. CDR1 is DFQATT and CDR2 is SNEGSKA in the germline V gene (reference sequence). CDR3 sequence reads: CSAEPGQQETQYF. The DNA of the CDR3 is TGCAGTGCAGAACCGGGACAGCAAGAGACCCAGTACTTC.

There are many counts of this clonotype. The CDR3 here is CASSFASLQETQYF. The CDR3 region has the DNA TGTGCCAGCAGTTTTGCTAGCTTGCAAGAGACCCAGTACTTC. The V call is TRBV12-3 or TRBV12-4, the J call TRBJ2-5, with D possibly TRBD2 on 5 matching bases. The V end was cut by 3 bases, the J end by 2 bases, with 10 bases between. The CDR3 is made up of 14 amino acids.

In its sample, this clonotype was seen a few times. This chain uses TRBV29-1 with TRBJ2-1, with TRBD2 matching over 16 bases. The CDR3 sequence is 17 residues long. After removal of 6 bases from V and 1 base from J, the junction contained 6 bases not matched to a gene. Germline lookup yields CDR1 SQVTM and CDR2 ANQGSEA. The chain's CDR3 is CSVAGLAGGGSYNEQFF. The DNA of the CDR3 is TGCAGCGTCGCGGGACTAGCGGGAGGGGGATCCTACAATGAGCAGTTCTTC.

The chain carries TRBV7-3 and TRBJ2-3, with TRBD2 matching 16 bases. The CDR3 is 17 amino acids. J was trimmed by 2 bases and V by 5 bases; bases with no gene match: 4. CDR1 and CDR2 from the germline V gene are SGHTA and FQGTGA. The CDR3 here is CASSAGTSGRVTDTQYF. CDR3 coding DNA: TGTGCCAGCAGCGCTGGGACTAGCGGGAGGGTCACAGATACGCAGTATTTT.

The V and J genes are TRBV12-3 or TRBV12-4 and TRBJ1-2; D is uncertain. This CDR3 is built from 12 residues. The ends were cut back, 6 bases at V and 8 bases at J, with 13 bases in the middle. The CDR3 here is CASSPGFEGYTF. The DNA of the CDR3 is TGTGCCAGCAGCCCGGGCTTCGAGGGCTACACCTTC.

This clonotype has at least ten counts. The rearrangement uses TRBV10-3 and TRBJ2-2; TRBD1 aligns across 10 bases. The CDR3 length is 16 residues. Germline lookup yields CDR1 ENHRY and CDR2 SYGVKD. V lost 2 bases and J lost 6; bases outside the gene matches: 6. The CDR3, as DNA: TGTGCCATCAGTGAGACCAGACAGGGGGCTGCCGGGGAGCTGTTTTTT. This codes for CAISETRQGAAGELFF.

This clonotype was observed a handful of times. The V call is TRBV5-6, the J call TRBJ2-1; 9 bases are a match to TRBD2. In germline, CDR1 is SGHDT, CDR2 YYEEEE. The V segment lost 0 bases and the J segment 2 bases; nucleotides outside the gene matches: 6. There are 17 residues in the CDR3. In DNA form, the CDR3 reads TGTGCCAGCAGCTTGGGTTTAGCGGGAGCCCCCTACAATGAGCAGTTCTTC. The encoded protein is CASSLGLAGAPYNEQFF.

V gene TRBV4-2 combines with J gene TRBJ2-3; 8 bases agree with TRBD2. CDR3 length equals 16 residues. Looked up from germline, CDR1 is LGHNA and CDR2 is YNFKEQ. V lost 3 bases to trimming and J lost 0 bases; unmatched junction nucleotides: 5. DNA for the CDR3: TGTGCCAGCAGCCAGGGGCGGGAGGCTAGCACAGATACGCAGTATTTT. Translation gives CASSQGREASTDTQYF.

V gene TRBV11-2 combines with J gene TRBJ2-6, with 7 bases matching TRBD1. CDR1 is SGHAT and CDR2 is FQNNGV in the germline V gene. The V gene end was trimmed by 1 base and the J gene end by 0 bases; junction bases not matched to a gene: 6. CDR3 length: 18 residues. CDR3 sequence reads: CASSLVPGTDSGANVLTF. The DNA of the CDR3 is TGTGCCAGCAGCTTAGTACCCGGGACAGACTCTGGGGCCAACGTCCTGACTTTC.

V usage is TRBV2 and J usage is TRBJ1-3, with 9 nucleotides matching TRBD1. The CDR3 spans 19 residues. Per the germline V gene, CDR1 is SNHLY and CDR2 is FYNNEI. V lost 5 bases and J lost 0; bases outside the gene matches: 14. As DNA, the CDR3 is TGTGCCAGCAGTCCTATCCCGGGACAGGGCATATCCTCTGGAAACACCATATATTTT. Residues: CASSPIPGQGISSGNTIYF.

The genes are TRBV6-2 or TRBV6-3 and TRBJ2-5; possible D gene TRBD2, 6 bases. The germline CDR1 and CDR2 sequences are MNHEY and SVGEGT. V was trimmed by 7 bases and J by 7 bases, leaving 10 bases between them. The CDR3 has 11 amino acids. The CDR3 nucleotides are TGTGCCAGCAATCTGGGAGGGACCCAGTACTTC. It is translated as CASNLGGTQYF.

In this sample, this clonotype turned up a few times. The chain uses TRBV20-1 and TRBJ2-2; 7 nucleotides agree with TRBD1. After removal of 0 bases from V and 2 bases from J, the junction contained 6 bases not matched to a gene. The CDR3 covers 16 residues. Germline values: CDR1 DFQATT, CDR2 SNEGSKA (reference sequence). The CDR3 DNA sequence: TGCAGTGCTAGAGATAAGGGGGCCATAAACACCGGGGAGCTGTTTTTT. It translates to CSARDKGAINTGELFF.

This clonotype was counted many times. The CDR3 DNA is TGCAGTGCTGGGACCGTGCCGGAGACCCAGTACTTC. Residues: CSAGTVPETQYF. The chain joins TRBV20-1 to TRBJ2-5; D assignment may be TRBD1 or TRBD2 (5 bases each). V lost 5 bases and J 5 bases, leaving 12 bases between the germline ends. The germline V gene encodes CDR1 DFQATT and CDR2 SNEGSKA (reference sequence). CDR3 length: 12 residues.

This clonotype was detected only a few times. This chain uses TRBV19 with TRBJ2-1, with 12 bases lining up with TRBD2. The CDR3 consists of 20 residues. Germline assignment: CDR1 LNHDA and CDR2 SQIVND (reference sequence). J gave up 0 bases and V 1 base, and 10 bases lay outside the gene matches. The CDR3 DNA follows: TGTGCCAGTAGTATAGCCCTAGCGGGAGGGTATACAAGCTCCTACAATGAGCAGTTCTTC. Amino acid sequence: CASSIALAGGYTSSYNEQFF.

The CDR3 is CSGSRAGELFF. DNA of the CDR3: TGCAGCGGGTCCAGGGCCGGGGAGCTGTTTTTT. The chain has TRBV20-1 and TRBJ2-2; D may be TRBD1 (5 bases). The CDR3 covers 11 residues. The germline V gene has CDR1 DFQATT and CDR2 SNEGSKA (reference sequence).

A few counts support this clonotype. This chain uses TRBV7-2 with TRBJ2-3; 7 bases are a match to TRBD2. The CDR3 runs to 17 residues. Germline-derived CDR1 and CDR2 are SGHTA and FQGNSA. V shed 3 bases, J shed 7 bases, and the junction held 16 bases outside the gene matches. DNA of the CDR3: TGTGCCAGCAGCTTTAGGCTCCTAGCGGACCCACAGAATACGCAGTATTTT. Residues: CASSFRLLADPQNTQYF.

This clonotype has at least ten counts. J is TRBJ2-2 and V is TRBV28; no firm D call. CDR3 size: 12 residues. The germline V and J ends were trimmed by 10 bases and 0 bases, with 6 bases remaining between them. CDR1 MDHEN and CDR2 SYDVKM come from the germline V gene. DNA of the CDR3: TGTGCCACGACTGCGAACACCGGGGAGCTGTTTTTT. It yields the protein CATTANTGELFF.